These 14 T cell receptor beta chains share one sample of origin, sequenced in a study of cytomegalovirus exposure and HLA in healthy donors. Primers for the PCR totalled 60 Vbeta and 13 Jbeta. Measured with immunoSEQ multiplex PCR; TCRdb has only the in-frame clones, and not every one. The profile shows approximately 210,000 clones, roughly 80% of them singletons. The specimen sequenced was PBMCs. The receptor source for this set is a woman aged 45-65 years in good health and CMV-seronegative.

This clone appeared once. The chain is built from TRBV5-1 and TRBJ1-6, with D uncertain. The germline V gene has CDR1 SGHRS and CDR2 YFSETQ. V lost 0 bases and J 6 bases, leaving 7 bases between the germline ends. The CDR3 loop spans 14 amino acids. CDR3 sequence reads: CASSLGGGNSPLHF. For the CDR3, the DNA is TGCGCCAGCAGCTTGGGGGGAGGTAATTCACCCCTCCACTTT.

This clone was observed once. The CDR3 DNA follows: TGTGCCACGGGGACAGACTCCTACGAGCAGTACTTC. This translates into CATGTDSYEQYF. This chain links TRBV10-3 with TRBJ2-7; 7 bases are shared with TRBD1. The length of the CDR3 is 12 residues. From germline, CDR1 is ENHRY and CDR2 SYGVKD. V lost 10 bases and J lost 0; bases outside the gene matches: 3.

The V call is TRBV27, the J call TRBJ1-1, with 7 bases fitting TRBD1. With V trimmed by 6 bases and J by 2 bases, 6 bases remained unmatched. Germline CDR1 MNHEY, CDR2 SMNVEV (reference sequence). The CDR3 runs to 14 residues. The CDR3 spells CASRLQGTNTEAFF. The CDR3 DNA reads as TGTGCCAGCAGGTTACAGGGGACCAACACTGAAGCTTTCTTT.

A remark on this clone: Within the sample, other DNA sequences also encode this same CDR3. The chain has TRBV4-3 and TRBJ1-1, with a weak D call TRBD1 (5 bases). Germline assignment: CDR1 LGHNA and CDR2 YSLEER. The CDR3 consists of 14 residues. V was pared by 0 bases and J by 5 bases, with 10 bases between. The CDR3 DNA sequence: TGCGCCAGCAGCCAAGATGCAGGGTTAACTGAAGCTTTCTTT. Its protein product is CASSQDAGLTEAFF.

This sequence joins TRBV6-6 and TRBJ2-2, with TRBD1 matching 9 bases. The CDR3 is 14 residues long. Unmatched junction bases numbered 1, after V lost 5 bases and J lost 3 bases. Germline lookup yields CDR1 MNHNY and CDR2 SVGAGI (reference sequence). This CDR3 reads CASSRQGDTGELFF. The CDR3 nucleotides are TGTGCCAGCAGTCGACAGGGGGACACCGGGGAGCTGTTTTTT.

The gene calls are TRBV6-6 and TRBJ1-1; D ambiguous. Per the germline V gene, CDR1 is MNHNY and CDR2 is SVGAGI (reference sequence). The CDR3 has 14 amino acids. V lost 6 bases to trimming and J lost 3 bases, with 14 bases between them. The CDR3 is CASSSGRRDTEAFF. CDR3 DNA: TGTGCCAGCAGCTCGGGCAGGAGGGACACTGAAGCTTTCTTT.

This chain connects TRBV30 to TRBJ2-1; 7 bases map to TRBD2. CDR3 size: 13 residues. The germline V gene encodes CDR1 GTSNPN and CDR2 SVGIG (reference sequence). Losses at the gene ends were 1 base for V and 9 bases for J; bases not matched to a gene: 6. The CDR3 region has the DNA TGTGCCTGGAGTGCAAGCCCGGGGGGTGAGCAGTTCTTC. Translated, it gives CAWSASPGGEQFF. The full variable domain, completed using reference TRBV30 and TRBJ2-1, is SQTIHQWPATLVQPVGSPLSLECTVEGTSNPNLYWYRQAAGRGLQLLFYSVGIGQISSEVPQNLSASRPQDRQFILSSKKLLLSDSGFYLCAWSASPGGEQFFGPGTRLTVL.

This chain joins TRBV2 and TRBJ1-1; 7 bases are shared with TRBD1. The V and J ends lost 3 bases and 0 bases, in that order; junction bases with no gene match: 4. The CDR3 loop spans 15 amino acids. CDR1 is SNHLY, CDR2 FYNNEI, per germline. The CDR3 loop is CASSERQGMNTEAFF. DNA for the CDR3: TGTGCCAGCAGTGAGCGACAGGGCATGAACACTGAAGCTTTCTTT. The complete variable domain, with remaining parts taken from reference TRBV2 and TRBJ1-1, reads EPEVTQTPSHQVTQMGQEVILRCVPISNHLYFYWYRQILGQKVEFLVSFYNNEISEKSEIFDDQFSVERPDGSNFTLKIRSTKLEDSAMYFCASSERQGMNTEAFFGQGTRLTVV.

The chain carries TRBV6-5 and TRBJ2-1; the match to TRBD2 covers 11 bases. J was trimmed by 9 bases and V by 0 bases; bases with no gene match: 7. This CDR3 has 16 residues. CDR1 and CDR2 from the germline V gene are MNHEY and SVGAGI. CDR3 bases: TGTGCCAGCAGTTACTCCCCCTTAGCGGGAGGGGGTGAGCAGTTCTTC. It specifies CASSYSPLAGGGEQFF.

The chain uses TRBV28 and TRBJ2-3; 7 positions match TRBD2. Per germline, CDR1 MDHEN and CDR2 SYDVKM. V was pared by 7 bases and J by 7 bases, with 5 bases of the junction left unmatched. The CDR3 extends over 12 amino acids. In DNA form, the CDR3 reads TGTGCCAGCACCCCGGGACTATATACGCAGTATTTT. This translates into CASTPGLYTQYF.

The chain links TRBV5-1 to TRBJ2-5, with D maybe TRBD1 (5 bases). This CDR3 has 13 residues. Germline CDR1 reads SGHRS; CDR2 reads YFSETQ. Trimming took off 4 bases at V and 1 base at J, with 8 bases between the two ends. The CDR3, as DNA: TGCGCCAGCAGCGTAGGGGCCCAAGAGACCCAGTACTTC. Translating gives CASSVGAQETQYF. The full variable domain, rest sourced from reference TRBV5-1 and TRBJ2-5, is KAGVTQTPRYLIKTRGQQVTLSCSPISGHRSVSWYQQTPGQGLQFLFEYFSETQRNKGNFPGRFSGRQFSNSRSEMNVSTLELGDSALYLCASSVGAQETQYFGPGTRLLVL.

This sequence joins TRBV25-1 and TRBJ1-4; 10 bases agree with TRBD1. Germline V gene sequence: CDR1 MGHDK, CDR2 SYGVNS. With V trimmed by 9 bases and J by 2 bases, 6 bases remained unmatched. The CDR3 extends over 15 amino acids. The CDR3: CASRGTGATNEKLFF. The CDR3 coding sequence is TGTGCCAGTAGGGGGACAGGGGCTACTAATGAAAAACTGTTTTTT.

This chain uses TRBV13 with TRBJ2-2, with D tentatively TRBD1 (5 bases). CDR3 length equals 15 residues. The V and J ends lost 3 bases and 3 bases respectively, with 11 bases between them. CDR1 and CDR2 (germline): PRHDT, FYEKMQ (reference sequence). As DNA, the CDR3 is TGTGCCAGCAGCTTCTCCAGGGAAGACACCGGGGAGCTGTTTTTT. This sequence encodes CASSFSREDTGELFF.

To note about this clone: An end of the junction does not agree with germline; a read error may underlie this. The chain couples TRBV7-9 to TRBJ2-1, with 7 bases aligning to TRBD2. Germline lookup yields CDR1 SEHNR and CDR2 FQNEAQ (reference sequence). CDR3 length equals 15 residues. The CDR3 loop is CSSSPAGPGRNEQFF. The CDR3 DNA follows: TGTTCCAGCAGCCCAGCGGGGCCTGGGCGCAATGAGCAGTTCTTC.